This T cell receptor beta chain was captured by sequencing in a study of T cells in localized non-small cell lung cancer. TCRdb's table, derived via immunoSEQ multiplex PCR, lists solely in-frame clones and lacks some. Found here are fewer than 35,000 clones, 94% of them singletons; the top ten hold 0.73%. Study-wide findings and caveats: Adjacent uninvolved lung tissue had the highest T cell clonality, exceeding tumor. Sequencing, confined to only one tumor region, leaves heterogeneity possible.

Regarding this clone: Its specificity is unknown.

With 6 bases clipped from V and 6 bases from J, the junction kept 14 bases outside the gene matches. Per the germline V gene, CDR1 is SGHVS and CDR2 is FQNEAQ. This CDR3 region has 16 residues. This TCR derives from a woman aged 35 to 70 with stage I lung adenocarcinoma. This sample comprised peripheral blood, obtained before any cancer treatment. V and J are TRBV7-8 and TRBJ1-1; 9 bases align to TRBD1. The CDR3 nucleotides are TGTGCCAGCAGATTCCGGGACAGGGTTGCGGGCTCTGAAGCTTTCTTT. Translating gives CASRFRDRVAGSEAFF.